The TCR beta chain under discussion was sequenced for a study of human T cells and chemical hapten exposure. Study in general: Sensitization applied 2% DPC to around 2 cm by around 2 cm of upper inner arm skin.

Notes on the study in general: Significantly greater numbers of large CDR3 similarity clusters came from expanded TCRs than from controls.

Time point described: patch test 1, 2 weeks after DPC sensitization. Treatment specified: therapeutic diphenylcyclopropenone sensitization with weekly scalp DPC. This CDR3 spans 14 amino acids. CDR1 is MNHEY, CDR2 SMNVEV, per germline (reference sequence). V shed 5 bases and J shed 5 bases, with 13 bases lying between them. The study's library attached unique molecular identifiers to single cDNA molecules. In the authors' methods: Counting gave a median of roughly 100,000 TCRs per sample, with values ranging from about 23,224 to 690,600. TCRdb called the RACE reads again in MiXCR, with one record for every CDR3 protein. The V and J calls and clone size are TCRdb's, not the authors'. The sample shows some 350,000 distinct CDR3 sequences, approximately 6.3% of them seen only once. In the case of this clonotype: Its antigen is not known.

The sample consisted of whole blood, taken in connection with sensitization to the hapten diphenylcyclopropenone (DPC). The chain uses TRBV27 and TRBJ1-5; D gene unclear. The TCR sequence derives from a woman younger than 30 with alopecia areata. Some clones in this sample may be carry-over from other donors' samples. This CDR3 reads CASSISLEYQPQHF. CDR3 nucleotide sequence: TGTGCCAGCAGTATTTCCCTGGAATATCAGCCCCAGCATTTT.